A selection of T cell receptor beta chains follows, all from one sample in a study of CD8 T cells in Susac syndrome. TCRdb recomputed calls from the immunoSEQ multiplex PCR reads with MiXCR, one row per CDR3 protein. This sample has about 300,000 distinct CDR3 sequences, with 75% to 85% found just once. Sequenced: CD8+ T cells from PBMCs. The origin of the receptors is a human donor with multiple sclerosis. Each CDR3 is given with its conserved first and last residue. The order of the fields is J gene, V gene, D gene, clone size, CDR3 DNA, CDR3 protein. D genes are given only for firm matches. Expanded clones get a size class; other rows say once, few or many, or leave the size out.

>TRBJ1-2|TRBV30|-|-
TGTGCCTGGAGTAAGAGAGGGTATGGCTACACCTTC
CAWSKRGYGYTF
>TRBJ2-7|TRBV25-1|-|few
TGTGCCAGCAGTGATTCGTACTACGAGCAGTACTTC
CASSDSYYEQYF
>TRBJ2-1|TRBV10-2|-|few
TGCGCCAGCAGTGAGAGTTTCCGGAATGAGCAGTTCTTC
CASSESFRNEQFF
>TRBJ1-5|TRBV20-1|-|-
TGCAGTGCTAGGGAGGGGGAAAGCAATCAGCCCCAGCATTTT
CSAREGESNQPQHF
>TRBJ2-1|TRBV28|TRBD2|-
TGTGCCAGCAGTTTATATCCTAGCGGGTCAGAGTGGCAGTTCTTC
CASSLYPSGSEWQFF
>TRBJ1-1|TRBV7-2|-|-
TGTGCCAGCAGCTTAGGTCCATACAGGAGCACTGAAGCTTTCTTT
CASSLGPYRSTEAFF
>TRBJ2-7|TRBV6-2/TRBV6-3|-|-
TGTGCCAGCAGTTACGTTGTCGCGGGGGAGCAGTACTTC
CASSYVVAGEQYF
>TRBJ2-1|TRBV29-1|TRBD2|-
TGCAGCGTTGATCGGCTAGCGGGAGCATACAATGAGCAGTTCTTC
CSVDRLAGAYNEQFF
>TRBJ1-1|TRBV27|-|once
TGTGCCAGCAGTTCCGGGTTGGGGGGCGTAGCTTTCTTT
CASSSGLGGVAFF
>TRBJ1-1|TRBV7-9|-|-
TGTGCCAGCAGCACCGGCGCTGAAGCTTTCTTT
CASSTGAEAFF
>TRBJ2-7|TRBV4-3|TRBD1|-
TGCGCCAGCAGCCCAGACTCCGGGACAGGGACCCTCTACGAGCAGTACTTC
CASSPDSGTGTLYEQYF
>TRBJ1-5|TRBV20-1|TRBD1|-
TGCAGTGCTAGCCTCCTGGGGACAGTAGGAGATCAGCCCCAGCATTTT
CSASLLGTVGDQPQHF
>TRBJ2-1|TRBV5-4|-|-
TGTGCCAGCAGCTTGGCCGGGCTGACCATTTCCTACAATGAGCAGTTCTTC
CASSLAGLTISYNEQFF
>TRBJ1-2|TRBV28|-|-
TGTGCCAGCAGTTTGCGTGGTATCTCTAACTATGGCTACACCTTC
CASSLRGISNYGYTF
>TRBJ2-1|TRBV7-2|TRBD2|once
TGTGCCAGCAGCTCGACTATACTAGCGGGAGGGTACAATGAGCAGTTCTTC
CASSSTILAGGYNEQFF
>TRBJ2-1|TRBV7-9|TRBD2|-
TGTGCCAGCAGCCCAAGGCGTCTAGCGGGAGACCCCTACAATGAGCAGTTCTTC
CASSPRRLAGDPYNEQFF
>TRBJ1-2|TRBV10-3|-|once
TGTGCCATCAGTGAGCAGGGCGGCTACACCTTC
CAISEQGGYTF
>TRBJ2-7|TRBV15|TRBD1|-
TGTGCCACCAGTCTCCGTACAGGGGACGGCGAGCAGTACTTC
CATSLRTGDGEQYF
>TRBJ1-1|TRBV27|-|-
TGTGCCAGCAGTTCCTTCACTGGGACACTGAACACTGAAGCTTTCTTT
CASSSFTGTLNTEAFF
>TRBJ2-1|TRBV27|TRBD2|-
TGTGCCAGCAGTTTAATTCTAGCGGGAGGGCCAGTTTATTCAAATGAGCAGTTCTTC
CASSLILAGGPVYSNEQFF
>TRBJ1-6|TRBV15|-|-
TGTGCCACCAGCAGGGGGGACACTGGATATTCACCCCTCCACTTT
CATSRGDTGYSPLHF
>TRBJ1-5|TRBV28|TRBD1|-
TGTGCCAGCAGTCTGGAGGACAGGGCCCGTCAGCCCCAGCATTTT
CASSLEDRARQPQHF
>TRBJ2-1|TRBV2|TRBD2|-
TGTGCCAGCAGTGAACTAGCGGGAGGGGGAAATGAGCAGTTCTTC
CASSELAGGGNEQFF
>TRBJ1-1|TRBV20-1|-|-
TGCAGTGCTAGAGGGCAAGAGAACACTGAAGCTTTCTTT
CSARGQENTEAFF
>TRBJ2-1|TRBV2|TRBD1|-
TGTGCCAGCAGTGAAGTCGGACAGGGGACCTACAATGAGCAGTTCTTC
CASSEVGQGTYNEQFF
>TRBJ1-1|TRBV9|-|few
TGTGCCAGCAGCCCTGGAGCGCGAGCGGACACTGAAGCTTTCTTT
CASSPGARADTEAFF
>TRBJ1-1|TRBV7-6|-|once
TGTGCCAGCAGCTTATGGCCCCGTGGGGTTGAAGCTTTCTTT
CASSLWPRGVEAFF
>TRBJ2-7|TRBV20-1|TRBD1|-
TGCAGTGCTTTTCAGGACAGGGGCTACGAGCAGTACTTC
CSAFQDRGYEQYF
>TRBJ1-1|TRBV11-2|-|once
TGTGCCAGCAGCTTAGGCGCAGTAATGTGGGCTTTCTTT
CASSLGAVMWAFF
>TRBJ2-7|TRBV27|-|-
TGTGCCAGCAGTTCAAACCGCATAGCCTTCTCCTACGAGCAGTACTTC
CASSSNRIAFSYEQYF
>TRBJ2-7|TRBV7-2|-|-
TGTGCCAGCAGCCCTAGCGCCTCTCACGAGCAGTACTTC
CASSPSASHEQYF
>TRBJ2-2|TRBV7-9|TRBD2|-
TGTGCCAGCCGGCCTAGCGGGGGCACCGGGGAGCTGTTTTTT
CASRPSGGTGELFF
>TRBJ2-7|TRBV28|TRBD1|-
TGTGCCAGCAGGGGGACAGGGAGTTGGTACGAGCAGTACTTC
CASRGTGSWYEQYF
>TRBJ2-1|TRBV5-6|-|-
TGTGCCAGCAGCTTGCGGTGGTACAATGAGCAGTTCTTC
CASSLRWYNEQFF
>TRBJ2-5|TRBV3-1|-|-
TGTGCCAGCAGCCTGTTACAGACCGAGTACCAAGAGACCCAGTACTTC
CASSLLQTEYQETQYF
>TRBJ2-5|TRBV9|TRBD1|once
TGTGCCAGCAGCGTAGAAGACAGGGGGGGAGAGACCCAGTACTTC
CASSVEDRGGETQYF
>TRBJ2-2|TRBV4-3|TRBD1|-
TGCGCCAGCAGCCAAGAGACAGGGATCACCGGGGAGCTGTTTTTT
CASSQETGITGELFF
>TRBJ2-5|TRBV3-1|-|-
TGTGCCAGCAGCCAAGGGGACCGCGAACAAGAGACCCAGTACTTC
CASSQGDREQETQYF
>TRBJ1-2|TRBV3-1|TRBD1|-
TGTGCCAGCAGCCTCCTTTTAGTAGGGACAGCCCTTTACGGCTACACCTTC
CASSLLLVGTALYGYTF
>TRBJ1-3|TRBV30|TRBD1|-
TGTGCCTGGAGTGTACTGGGGACAGGAGAGAACACCATATATTTT
CAWSVLGTGENTIYF
>TRBJ1-1|TRBV27|-|-
TGTGCCAGCACTCTTGTCGGGGGCACTGAAGCTTTCTTT
CASTLVGGTEAFF
>TRBJ1-1|TRBV29-1|-|-
TGCAGCGTTGGTCTAACTGAAGCTTTCTTT
CSVGLTEAFF
>TRBJ2-7|TRBV12-3/TRBV12-4|TRBD1|-
TGTGCCAGCAGTTTCGGGGTGGGTGGGACAGGGGGCTACGAGCAGTACTTC
CASSFGVGGTGGYEQYF
>TRBJ2-5|TRBV29-1|TRBD2|-
TGCAGCGATACTAGCGGGAGGGCGCCCAGGGAGACCCAGTACTTC
CSDTSGRAPRETQYF
>TRBJ1-2|TRBV7-8|-|once
TGTGCCAGCAGCAGTAGGGCAGGGTCGGCTTACTATGGCTACACCTTC
CASSSRAGSAYYGYTF
>TRBJ2-2|TRBV28|TRBD2|few
TGTGCCAGCAAGCTCTTCGGGACTAGCGAAGCCGGGGAGCTGTTTTTT
CASKLFGTSEAGELFF
>TRBJ2-7|TRBV29-1|-|-
TGCAGCGGTGGACAAACTTCCTACGAGCAGTACTTC
CSGGQTSYEQYF
>TRBJ2-3|TRBV7-9|-|-
TGTGCCAGCAGCTCCACCCCCGGGGCAGGAAGCACAGATACGCAGTATTTT
CASSSTPGAGSTDTQYF
>TRBJ1-5|TRBV27|-|-
TGTGCCAGCCTCCCAACAGGCCTAAGATATAGCAATCAGCCCCAGCATTTT
CASLPTGLRYSNQPQHF